This T cell receptor (beta chain) was captured in a study of shared clonotypes between healthy human individuals (dated by TCRdb to 2018 to 2020). Turning to the overall study: Three men and a couple of women, aged 18 to 49 years, made up the cohort. For each donor, CD4 naive and CD4 memory were each run on three plates, CD8 naive on two plates, and CD8 memory on one plate. To estimate repertoire size and how much clonotype sharing occurs between individuals, the study deeply sequenced the blood TCR repertoires of about five healthy adults. To increase sequencing depth and limit assay-specific biases, TCR repertoire library preparation and sequencing were carried out by different laboratories using diverse techniques. Per donor, leukapheresis produced somewhere between about 0.85 and 10 billion PBMCs. Broader findings and caveats from the paper: Only blood was sampled, and tissue TCR repertoires likely differ from those in blood. Even with the large sequencing depth, rarefaction of the sorted-subset datasets indicated that sequencing was incomplete. Pairwise subsampling led to the expectation that sequencing depth would affect the degree of clonotype sharing among donors. About 4.5% of naive CD4, 3.5% of naive CD8, 2.3% of memory CD4, and around 0.42% of memory CD8 clonotypes were shared across several donors. Compared with non-shared clonotypes, the clonotypes found in all four sorted-subset donors had higher generation probabilities. The small number of donors limited the genetic and exposure-history diversity represented. Naive subsets generally had larger estimated clonotype richness than memory subsets.

This clone appeared a single time. No antigen is known for it. Per-base qualities were not stored, and no clone one base away is much larger. The donors were healthy, HIV-negative adults who had no recently reported acute infections or vaccinations. Only Caucasian adults living in Nashville, Tennessee, USA were represented among the donors. CD4+ T cells were enriched through magnetic negative selection, after which naive cells were positively selected on CD45RA and the remaining negative fraction served as the memory subset. Blood was obtained by leukapheresis, after which PBMCs were separated by Ficoll-Histopaque density gradient centrifugation and cryopreserved in liquid nitrogen vapor phase. Analytical flow cytometry was used to check the purity and quantity of each magnetically sorted T cell population. Each sorted fraction had its genomic DNA isolated and then quantified by UV absorbance on a Nanodrop 2000c.

The germline V gene (reference sequence) sets CDR1 to LNHDA and CDR2 to SQIVND. V gives up 3 bases and J gives up 3 bases, and the segment between their germline ends measures 13 bases. From the cysteine up to the phenylalanine, the CDR3 has a length of 15 residues. Solely the CDR3 DNA is kept, with 45 bases framed from the first base. TCR CDR3 regions were amplified from genomic DNA by multiplex PCR using the deep immunoSEQ assay. Extracted genomic DNA from each cell subset was distributed evenly across all wells of several immunoSEQ 96-well plates, and each plate was treated as a replicate. For sorted subsets, around 200 ng genomic DNA, equal to 25,000 to 35,000 T cell genomes, was loaded into each replicate PCR. The purified libraries were quantified using a Qubit 3.0 fluorometer, sized with a Bioanalyzer 2100, and then quantified again using the KAPA Library Quantification kit. Every immunoSEQ 96-well plate was sequenced on a dedicated single-read 150-cycle Illumina NextSeq 550 flow cell. The original methods were these. Because only junctional sequences without quality scores were contained in the immunoSEQ output, filtering matching that applied to full-length reads could not be performed. Sequences were annotated with PyIR, a Python wrapper for IgBLAST v1.9, and V/J genes and CDR3 were assigned using IMGT germline references. Reads were removed for weak V/J assignments (E-value above 1e-6), missing CDR3, stop codons, out-of-frame junctions, or ambiguous translated residues. V3J clonotypes were defined as sequences sharing an identical inferred V gene, J gene, and CDR3 amino acid sequence. Percentage overlap between repertoires was computed as shared unique clonotypes divided by the size of the smaller repertoire. Richness of each repertoire was evaluated using RTK rarefaction, the Chao1 estimator, and Recon v2.1 estimates of unobserved clonotypes. Generation probabilities for all TCRbeta clonotypes obtained by the gDNA method from a handful of donors were computed using OLGA. In TCRdb, the immuneACCESS table is reduced to in-frame sequences with V and J assigned. These tables do not hold every clone; where another copy was compared, an unresolved V gene accounts for under half, and the others remain unexplained. That table furnishes V, J and clone size, whereas the DNA furnished D and trimming. Here the sample has about 1.1 million clones; 70% to 85% occur a single time. Clones ranked in the top ten supply 0.89% of the sample.

The receptor chain draws on TRBV19 and TRBJ2-3; the D gene remains uncertain. The sample consisted of memory CD4+ T cells from PBMCs. The cell subset or site label, as the study defines it: CD45RA-negative fraction. This clonotype originated in a man between 18 and 29 years old in good health. Some clones in this sample may be carry-over from other donors' samples. The nucleotide sequence reads as follows: TGTGCCAGTAGTATTGAGTTGAGTAGGACAGATACGCAGTATTTT. Translated, it reads CASSIELSRTDTQYF. The variable domain in full, with residues beyond the CDR3 obtained from the reference TRBV19 and TRBJ2-3 genes, is DGGITQSPKYLFRKEGQNVTLSCEQNLNHDAMYWYRQDPGQGLRLIYYSQIVNDFQKGDIAEGYSVSREKKESFPLTVTSAQKNPTAFYLCASSIELSRTDTQYFGPGTRLTVL.